This T cell receptor (beta chain) comes out of a study of T cells in Graves' hyperthyroidism and ophthalmopathy. Amplification targeted TCR beta CDR3 regions from RNA transcripts. A first-round RT-PCR of the TCR CDR3 used the HTBI primer set. TCRdb re-called the multiplex PCR reads with MiXCR, one entry per CDR3 protein. Of about 570,000 distinct CDR3 sequences listed, roughly 46% are singletons. The CDR3 is 16 amino acids. The J segment lost 4 bases and the V segment lost 3 bases, leaving 8 bases of the junction unmatched. CDR1 is DFQATT, CDR2 SNEGSKA, per germline (reference sequence). In the case of this clonotype: The antigen remains unidentified.

Regarding the study as a whole: Blood samples included most of the expanded thyroid clonotypes exceeding 0.001.

This clonotype originated in an adult woman with Graves' disease, either hyperthyroidism or ophthalmopathy (not recorded which). Sequenced material: peripheral blood or thyroid tissue (not recorded which). J is TRBJ1-5 and V is TRBV20-1; TRBD1 agrees at 11 bases. The CDR3 protein is CSARNRTGGRNQPQHF. As DNA, the CDR3 is TGCAGTGCTAGGAACCGGACAGGGGGCAGGAATCAGCCCCAGCATTTT.